This T cell receptor beta chain was sequenced during a study of blood T cell repertoires in COVID-19. Background on the study: Samples taken during acute and convalescent COVID-19 were collected in the United States, Italy and Spain. The analysed material was cDNA or gDNA that came from T cells, B-cell-depleted T cells, or PBMCs.

V was cut by 5 bases and J by 4 bases, with 22 bases left in between. This CDR3 is 17 amino acids long. Germline-derived CDR1 and CDR2 are LGHNA and YSLEER. In the original workflow: Estimated nucleated cell counts came from reference gene primer amplification. Generated by immunoSEQ multiplex PCR, the TCRdb table keeps only in-frame clones and is missing some. V and J calls and clone size follow that table, whereas D and trimming were derived from the DNA. The repertoire has about 94,000 clones, 80% to 85% of them found once; the top ten carry around 6.5%. This clone was detected only once. This chain links TRBV4-3 with TRBJ2-3; possibly TRBD2 for D (7 bases). The clonotype was recovered from a man between 60 and 75 years old with acute or convalescent COVID-19. Sequenced: peripheral blood. The CDR3 region is CASSSQGRGALPDTQYF. The CDR3 DNA sequence: TGCGCCAGCAGCAGCCAGGGACGGGGGGCCCTCCCAGATACGCAGTATTTT.